What follows is one T cell receptor (beta chain) and its context. CDR3 size: 15 residues. In germline, CDR1 is MNHEY, CDR2 SVGAGI. Trimming removed 4 bases from V and 3 bases from J, with 15 bases in between. The protocol was immunoSEQ multiplex PCR, while the TCRdb copy is restricted to in-frame clones and leaves out a portion. The data contain about 660,000 clones, around 87% of them singletons. The data belong to a study of shared T cell receptors in the human thymus. Separately, the same data were catalogued under a study of human thymus T cells. That report notes: Related studies noted strongly shared thymic repertoires across unrelated people.

The source of this sequence is a boy under three years old with a congenital heart defect. This chain joins TRBV6-5 and TRBJ1-1; TRBD1 might be the D (6 bases). Specimen: thymocytes. This CDR3 reads CASSWAVDRHTEAFF. DNA of the CDR3: TGTGCCAGCAGTTGGGCTGTGGACAGACACACTGAAGCTTTCTTT.